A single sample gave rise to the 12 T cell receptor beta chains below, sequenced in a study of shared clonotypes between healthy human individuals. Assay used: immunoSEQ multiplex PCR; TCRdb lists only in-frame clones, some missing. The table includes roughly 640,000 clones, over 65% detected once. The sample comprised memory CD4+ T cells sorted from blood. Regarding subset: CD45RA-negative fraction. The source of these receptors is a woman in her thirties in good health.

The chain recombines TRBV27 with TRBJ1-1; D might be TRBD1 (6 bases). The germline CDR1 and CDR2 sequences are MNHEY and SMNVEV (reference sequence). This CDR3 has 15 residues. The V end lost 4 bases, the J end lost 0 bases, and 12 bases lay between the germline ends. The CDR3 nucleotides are TGTGCCAGCAGTTGGACAGCTTCCATGAACACTGAAGCTTTCTTT. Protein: CASSWTASMNTEAFF.

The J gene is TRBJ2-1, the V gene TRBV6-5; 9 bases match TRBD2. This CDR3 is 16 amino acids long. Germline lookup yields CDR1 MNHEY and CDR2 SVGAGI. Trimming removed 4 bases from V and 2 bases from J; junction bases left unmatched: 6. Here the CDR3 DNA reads TGTGCCAGCAGTTCTCAAGCGGGAGGCACCTACAATGAGCAGTTCTTC. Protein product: CASSSQAGGTYNEQFF.

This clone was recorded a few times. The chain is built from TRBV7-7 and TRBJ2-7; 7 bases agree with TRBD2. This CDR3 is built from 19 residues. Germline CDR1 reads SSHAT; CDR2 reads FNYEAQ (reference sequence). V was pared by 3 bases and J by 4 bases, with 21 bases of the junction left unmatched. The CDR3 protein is CASSFVRGEGPHLPYEQYF. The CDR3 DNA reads TGTGCCAGCAGCTTCGTTCGTGGGGAGGGACCTCACCTTCCATACGAGCAGTACTTC.

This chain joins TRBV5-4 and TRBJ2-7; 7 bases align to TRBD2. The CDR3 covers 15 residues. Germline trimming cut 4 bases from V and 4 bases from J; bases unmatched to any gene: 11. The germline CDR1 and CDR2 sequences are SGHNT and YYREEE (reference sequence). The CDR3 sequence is CASSLGASGAYEQYF. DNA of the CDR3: TGTGCCAGCAGCCTCGGGGCTAGCGGAGCTTACGAGCAGTACTTC.

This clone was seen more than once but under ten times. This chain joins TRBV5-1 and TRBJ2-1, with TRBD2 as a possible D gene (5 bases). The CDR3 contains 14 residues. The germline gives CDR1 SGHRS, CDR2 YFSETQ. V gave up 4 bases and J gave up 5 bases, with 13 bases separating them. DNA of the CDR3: TGCGCCAGCAGCCAGGACTCCGGAGACAATGAGCAGTTCTTC. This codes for CASSQDSGDNEQFF. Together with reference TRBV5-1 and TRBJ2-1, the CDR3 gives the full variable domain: KAGVTQTPRYLIKTRGQQVTLSCSPISGHRSVSWYQQTPGQGLQFLFEYFSETQRNKGNFPGRFSGRQFSNSRSEMNVSTLELGDSALYLCASSQDSGDNEQFFGPGTRLTVL.

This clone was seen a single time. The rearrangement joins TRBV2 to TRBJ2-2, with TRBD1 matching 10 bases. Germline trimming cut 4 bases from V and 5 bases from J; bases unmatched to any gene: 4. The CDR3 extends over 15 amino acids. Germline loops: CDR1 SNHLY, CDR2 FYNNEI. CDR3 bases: TGTGCCAGCAGTGGGACAGGGGGATTAACCGGGGAGCTGTTTTTT. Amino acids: CASSGTGGLTGELFF. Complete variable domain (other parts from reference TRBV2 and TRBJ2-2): EPEVTQTPSHQVTQMGQEVILRCVPISNHLYFYWYRQILGQKVEFLVSFYNNEISEKSEIFDDQFSVERPDGSNFTLKIRSTKLEDSAMYFCASSGTGGLTGELFFGEGSRLTVL.

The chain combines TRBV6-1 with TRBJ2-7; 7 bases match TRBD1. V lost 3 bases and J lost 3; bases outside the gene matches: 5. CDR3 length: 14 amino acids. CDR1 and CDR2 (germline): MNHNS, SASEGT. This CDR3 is CASSDAGTDYEQYF. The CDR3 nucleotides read TGTGCCAGCAGTGATGCCGGGACAGACTACGAGCAGTACTTC.

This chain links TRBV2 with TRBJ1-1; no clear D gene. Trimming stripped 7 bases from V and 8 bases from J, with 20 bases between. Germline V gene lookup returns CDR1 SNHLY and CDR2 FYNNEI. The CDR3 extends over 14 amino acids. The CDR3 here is CASTPETYLTEAFF. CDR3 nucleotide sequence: TGTGCCAGCACCCCCGAGACATATCTTACCGAAGCTTTCTTT.

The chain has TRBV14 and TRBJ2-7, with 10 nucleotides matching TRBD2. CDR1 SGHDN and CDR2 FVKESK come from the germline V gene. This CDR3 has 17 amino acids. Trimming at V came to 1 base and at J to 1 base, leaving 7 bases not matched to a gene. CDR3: CASSQGTIAGGSYEQYF. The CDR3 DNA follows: TGTGCCAGCAGCCAAGGGACCATAGCGGGAGGATCCTACGAGCAGTACTTC.

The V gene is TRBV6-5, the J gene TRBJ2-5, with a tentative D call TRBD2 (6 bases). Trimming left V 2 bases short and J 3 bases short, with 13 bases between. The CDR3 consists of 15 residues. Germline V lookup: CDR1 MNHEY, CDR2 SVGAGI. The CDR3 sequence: CASSYRGIDKETQYF. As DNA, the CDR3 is TGTGCCAGCAGTTACCGGGGGATAGACAAAGAGACCCAGTACTTC.

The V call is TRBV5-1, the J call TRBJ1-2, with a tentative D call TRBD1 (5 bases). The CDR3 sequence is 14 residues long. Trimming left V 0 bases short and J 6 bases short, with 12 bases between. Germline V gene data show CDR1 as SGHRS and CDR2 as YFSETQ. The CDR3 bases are TGCGCCAGCAGCTTGGATTGGGGCACCGATGGCTACACCTTC. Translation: CASSLDWGTDGYTF.

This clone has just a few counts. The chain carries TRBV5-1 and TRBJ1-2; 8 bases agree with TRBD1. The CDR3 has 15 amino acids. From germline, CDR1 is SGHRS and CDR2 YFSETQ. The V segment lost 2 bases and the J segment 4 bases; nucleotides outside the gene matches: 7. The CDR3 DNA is TGCGCCAGCAGCTTTACAGGGGGGATCGGCTATGGCTACACCTTC. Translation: CASSFTGGIGYGYTF.